The clone carrying this T cell receptor beta chain showed up just a few times. No antigen is known for it. The CDR3 loop spans 14 amino acids. The V gene lost 5 bases and the J gene lost 0 bases, with 10 bases spanning the gap. Germline lookup yields CDR1 LNHDA and CDR2 SQIVND (reference sequence). This record comes from a study of tumor-infiltrating lymphocytes in localized non-small cell lung cancer. This table comes from immunoSEQ multiplex PCR, and its TCRdb copy is limited to in-frame clones, with some not included. The sample lists some 13,000 clones, roughly 75% occurring once. Study-wide findings and caveats: Each assay used a separate piece of the same tissue.

The chain uses TRBV19 and TRBJ2-5, with D possibly TRBD1 on 5 matching bases. The sample was uninvolved lung tissue not adjacent to the tumor. This TCR derives from a human donor with non-small cell lung cancer. CDR3 loop: CASSPGQNQETQYF. The CDR3 DNA is TGTGCCAGTAGTCCCGGACAAAACCAAGAGACCCAGTACTTC. Full variable domain (outside the CDR3, taken from reference TRBV19 and TRBJ2-5): DGGITQSPKYLFRKEGQNVTLSCEQNLNHDAMYWYRQDPGQGLRLIYYSQIVNDFQKGDIAEGYSVSREKKESFPLTVTSAQKNPTAFYLCASSPGQNQETQYFGPGTRLLVL.